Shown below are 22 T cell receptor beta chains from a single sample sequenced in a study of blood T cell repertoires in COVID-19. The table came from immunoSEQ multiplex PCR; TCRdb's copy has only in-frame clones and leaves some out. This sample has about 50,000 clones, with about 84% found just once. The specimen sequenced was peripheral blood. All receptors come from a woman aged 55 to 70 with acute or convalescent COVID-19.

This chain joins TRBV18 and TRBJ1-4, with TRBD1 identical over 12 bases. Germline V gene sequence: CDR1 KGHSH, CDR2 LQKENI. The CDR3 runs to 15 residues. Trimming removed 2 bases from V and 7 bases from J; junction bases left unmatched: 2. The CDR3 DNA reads TGTGCCAGCTCACCAGGGGACAGGGGGCGTGAAAAACTGTTTTTT. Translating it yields CASSPGDRGREKLFF.

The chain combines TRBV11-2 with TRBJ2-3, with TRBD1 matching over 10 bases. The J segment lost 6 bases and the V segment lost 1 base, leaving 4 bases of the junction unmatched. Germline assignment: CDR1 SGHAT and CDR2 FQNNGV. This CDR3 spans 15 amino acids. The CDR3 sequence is CASSLAGQGMDTQYF. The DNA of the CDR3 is TGTGCCAGCAGCTTAGCGGGACAGGGGATGGATACGCAGTATTTT.

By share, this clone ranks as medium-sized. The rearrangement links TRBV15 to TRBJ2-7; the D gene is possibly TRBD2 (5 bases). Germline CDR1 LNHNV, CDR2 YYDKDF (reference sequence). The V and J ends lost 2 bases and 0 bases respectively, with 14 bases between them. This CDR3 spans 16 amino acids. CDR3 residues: CATSRSWEPSSYEQYF. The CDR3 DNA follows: TGTGCCACCAGCAGATCCTGGGAGCCAAGCTCCTACGAGCAGTACTTC.

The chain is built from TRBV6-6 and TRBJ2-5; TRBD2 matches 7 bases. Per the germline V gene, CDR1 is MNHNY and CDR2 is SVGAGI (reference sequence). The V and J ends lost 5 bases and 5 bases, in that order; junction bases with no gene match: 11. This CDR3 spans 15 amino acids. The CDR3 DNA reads TGTGCCAGCAGTCTCCTCGCGGGAGAGTCGGAGACCCAGTACTTC. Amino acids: CASSLLAGESETQYF.

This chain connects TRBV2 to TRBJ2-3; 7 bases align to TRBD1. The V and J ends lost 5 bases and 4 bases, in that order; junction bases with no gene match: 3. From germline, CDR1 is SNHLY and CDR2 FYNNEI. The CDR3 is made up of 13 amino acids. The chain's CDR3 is CASSRGRADTQYF. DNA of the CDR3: TGTGCCAGCAGTAGGGGGCGGGCAGATACGCAGTATTTT.

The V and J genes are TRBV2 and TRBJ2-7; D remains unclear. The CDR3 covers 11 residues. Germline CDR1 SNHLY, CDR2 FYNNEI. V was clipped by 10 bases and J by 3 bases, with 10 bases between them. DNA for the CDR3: TGTGCCACTAACAGAGACTACGAGCAGTACTTC. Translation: CATNRDYEQYF.

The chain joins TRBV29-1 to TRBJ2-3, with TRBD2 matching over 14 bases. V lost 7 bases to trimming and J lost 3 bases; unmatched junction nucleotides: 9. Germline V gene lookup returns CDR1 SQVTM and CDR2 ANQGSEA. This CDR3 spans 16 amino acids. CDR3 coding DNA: TGCAGCGCCGAGACGACTAGCGGGGGGGCTACAGATACGCAGTATTTT. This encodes CSAETTSGGATDTQYF.

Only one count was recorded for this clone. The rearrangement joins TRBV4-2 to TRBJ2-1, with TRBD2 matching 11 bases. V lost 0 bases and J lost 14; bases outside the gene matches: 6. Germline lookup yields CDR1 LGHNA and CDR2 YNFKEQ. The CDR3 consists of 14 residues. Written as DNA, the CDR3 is TGTGCCAGCAGCCAAGAAGTAGCGGGGGGGCAGGAGTTCTTC. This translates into CASSQEVAGGQEFF.

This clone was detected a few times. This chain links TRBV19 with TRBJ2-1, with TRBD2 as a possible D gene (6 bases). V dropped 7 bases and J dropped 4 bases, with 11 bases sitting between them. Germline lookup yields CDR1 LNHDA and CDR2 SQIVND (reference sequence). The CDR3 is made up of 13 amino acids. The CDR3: CASMSSAYNEQFF. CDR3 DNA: TGTGCCAGTATGTCTAGCGCGTACAATGAGCAGTTCTTC.

DNA of the CDR3: TGTGCCATCAGTGAGCCTAGCGGGAGGGCCGGAAATGAGCAGTTCTTC. It specifies CAISEPSGRAGNEQFF. This rearrangement joins TRBV10-3 to TRBJ2-1; 12 nucleotides match TRBD2. The germline CDR1 and CDR2 sequences are ENHRY and SYGVKD. Germline trimming cut 2 bases from V and 7 bases from J; bases unmatched to any gene: 6. The CDR3 has 16 amino acids.

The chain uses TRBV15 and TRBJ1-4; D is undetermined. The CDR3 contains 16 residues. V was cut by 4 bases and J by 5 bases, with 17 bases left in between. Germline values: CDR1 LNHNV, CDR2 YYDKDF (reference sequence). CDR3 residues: CATSTHKAAANEKLFF. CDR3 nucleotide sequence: TGTGCCACCAGCACCCACAAGGCGGCCGCAAATGAAAAACTGTTTTTT.

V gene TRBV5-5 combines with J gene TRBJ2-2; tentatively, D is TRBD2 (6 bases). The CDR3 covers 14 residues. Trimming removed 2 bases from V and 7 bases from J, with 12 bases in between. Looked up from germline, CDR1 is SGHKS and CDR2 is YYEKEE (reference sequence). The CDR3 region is CASSFTGGGGELFF. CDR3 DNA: TGTGCCAGCAGCTTCACCGGGGGTGGCGGGGAGCTGTTTTTT. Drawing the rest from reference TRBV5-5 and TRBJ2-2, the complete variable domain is DAGVTQSPTHLIKTRGQQVTLRCSPISGHKSVSWYQQVLGQGPQFIFQYYEKEERGRGNFPDRFSARQFPNYSSELNVNALLLGDSALYLCASSFTGGGGELFFGEGSRLTVL.

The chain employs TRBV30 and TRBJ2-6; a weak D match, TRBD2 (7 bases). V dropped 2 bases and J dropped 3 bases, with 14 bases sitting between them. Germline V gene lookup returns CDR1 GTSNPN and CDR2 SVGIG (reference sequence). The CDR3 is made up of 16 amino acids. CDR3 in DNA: TGTGCCTGGAGTTCGGGGGGCGCGTATGGGGCCAACGTCCTGACTTTC. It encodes CAWSSGGAYGANVLTF.

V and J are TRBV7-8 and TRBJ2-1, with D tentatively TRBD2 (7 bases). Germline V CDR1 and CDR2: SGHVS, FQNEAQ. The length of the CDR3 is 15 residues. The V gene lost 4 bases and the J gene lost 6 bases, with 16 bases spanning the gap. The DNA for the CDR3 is TGTGCCAGCAGCTCGCGGGGGCGGGCTGTCAATGAGCAGTTCTTC. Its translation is CASSSRGRAVNEQFF. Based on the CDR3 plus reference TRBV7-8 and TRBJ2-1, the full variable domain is GAGVSQSPRYKVAKRGQDVALRCDPISGHVSLFWYQQALGQGPEFLTYFQNEAQLDKSGLPSDRFFAERPEGSVSTLKIQRTQQEDSAVYLCASSSRGRAVNEQFFGPGTRLTVL.

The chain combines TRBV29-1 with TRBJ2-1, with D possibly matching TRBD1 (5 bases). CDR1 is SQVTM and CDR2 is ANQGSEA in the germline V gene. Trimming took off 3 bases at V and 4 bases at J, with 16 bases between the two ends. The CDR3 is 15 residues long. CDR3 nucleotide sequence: TGCAGCGTTGATAGTACCACACAGGAGTACAATGAGCAGTTCTTC. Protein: CSVDSTTQEYNEQFF.

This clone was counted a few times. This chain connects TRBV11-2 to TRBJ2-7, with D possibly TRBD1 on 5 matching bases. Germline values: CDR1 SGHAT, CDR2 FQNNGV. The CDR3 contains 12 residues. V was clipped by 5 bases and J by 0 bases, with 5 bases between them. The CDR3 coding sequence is TGTGCCAGCAGCGACAGCTCCTACGAGCAGTACTTC. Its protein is CASSDSSYEQYF.

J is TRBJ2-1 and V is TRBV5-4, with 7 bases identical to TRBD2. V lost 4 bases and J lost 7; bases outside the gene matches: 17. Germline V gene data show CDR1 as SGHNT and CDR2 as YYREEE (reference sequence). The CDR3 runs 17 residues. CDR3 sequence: CASSPDASSGGRNEQFF. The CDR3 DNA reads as TGTGCCAGCAGCCCGGACGCATCCTCGGGGGGTCGGAATGAGCAGTTCTTC.

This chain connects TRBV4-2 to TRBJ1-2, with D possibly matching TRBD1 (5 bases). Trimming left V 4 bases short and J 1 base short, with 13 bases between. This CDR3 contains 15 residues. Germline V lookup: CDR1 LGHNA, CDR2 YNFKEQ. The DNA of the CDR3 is TGTGCCAGCAGCCCCGTATCGGGGGATAACTATGGCTACACCTTC. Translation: CASSPVSGDNYGYTF.

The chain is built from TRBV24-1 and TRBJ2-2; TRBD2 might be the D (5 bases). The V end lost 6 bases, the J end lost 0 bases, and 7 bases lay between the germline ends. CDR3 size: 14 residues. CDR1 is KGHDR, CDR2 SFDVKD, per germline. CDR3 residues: CATSPGTNTGELFF. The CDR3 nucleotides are TGTGCCACCAGTCCGGGGACGAACACCGGGGAGCTGTTTTTT.

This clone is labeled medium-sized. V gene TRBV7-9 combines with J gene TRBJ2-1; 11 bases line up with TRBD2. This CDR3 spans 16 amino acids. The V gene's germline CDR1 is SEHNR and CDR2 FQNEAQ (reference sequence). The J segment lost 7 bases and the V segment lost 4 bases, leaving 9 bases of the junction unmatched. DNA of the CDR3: TGTGCCAGCAGCTACACAACTAGCGGGAGTAAGAATGAGCAGTTCTTC. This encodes CASSYTTSGSKNEQFF. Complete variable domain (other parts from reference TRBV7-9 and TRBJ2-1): DTGVSQNPRHKITKRGQNVTFRCDPISEHNRLYWYRQTLGQGPEFLTYFQNEAQLEKSRLLSDRFSAERPKGSFSTLEIQRTEQGDSAMYLCASSYTTSGSKNEQFFGPGTRLTVL.

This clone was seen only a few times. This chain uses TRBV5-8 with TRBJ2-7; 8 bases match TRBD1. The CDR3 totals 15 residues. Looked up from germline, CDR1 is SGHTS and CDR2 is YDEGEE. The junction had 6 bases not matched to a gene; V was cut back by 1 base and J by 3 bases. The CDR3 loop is CASSLSQGAGYEQYF. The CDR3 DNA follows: TGTGCCAGCAGCTTGAGCCAGGGGGCGGGCTACGAGCAGTACTTC.

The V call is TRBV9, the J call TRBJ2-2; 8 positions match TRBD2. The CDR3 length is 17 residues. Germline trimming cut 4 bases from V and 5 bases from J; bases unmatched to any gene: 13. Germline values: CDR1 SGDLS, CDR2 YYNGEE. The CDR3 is CASSPLPGTRGTGELFF. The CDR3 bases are TGTGCCAGCAGCCCGCTGCCCGGGACTAGGGGAACCGGGGAGCTGTTTTTT.